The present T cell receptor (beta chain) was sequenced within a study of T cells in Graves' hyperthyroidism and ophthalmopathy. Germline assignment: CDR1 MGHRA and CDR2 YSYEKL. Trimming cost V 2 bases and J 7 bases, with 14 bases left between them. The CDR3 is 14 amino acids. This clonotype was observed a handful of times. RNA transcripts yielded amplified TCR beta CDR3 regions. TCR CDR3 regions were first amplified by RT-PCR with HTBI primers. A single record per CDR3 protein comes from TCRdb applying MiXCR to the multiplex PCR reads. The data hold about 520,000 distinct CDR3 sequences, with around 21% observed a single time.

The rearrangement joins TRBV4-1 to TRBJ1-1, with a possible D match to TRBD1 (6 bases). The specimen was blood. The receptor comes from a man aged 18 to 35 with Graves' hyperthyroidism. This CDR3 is CASSQPLDSGEAFF. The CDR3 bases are TGCGCCAGCAGCCAACCACTGGACAGTGGTGAAGCTTTCTTT.